This entry describes one T cell receptor beta chain. No antigen is known for it. Germline V gene lookup returns CDR1 SEHNR and CDR2 FQNEAQ (reference sequence). The V end was cut by 8 bases, the J end by 4 bases, with 14 bases between. This CDR3 comprises 13 residues. Treatment indicated: 15 to 20 received Ad26.COV2.S at low or high dose, single or two shots; a few received placebo; per-sample allocation not given. The samples date from day 63 after the first vaccine or placebo injection. Data came from immunoSEQ multiplex PCR; TCRdb stores just in-frame clones and leaves some out. The data show 510,000 or so clones, with 87% seen just once and about 13% held by the top ten. This sample was included in a study of Ad26.COV2.S vaccination and SARS-CoV-2 variants. Study results and caveats: Total T cell responses were possibly underestimated by TCR breadth and depth analyses. It was vaccine recipients, not placebo recipients, who had the higher spike-specific TCR breadth. Those who received vaccine or placebo ended up with similar non-spike TCR breadth.

The V gene is TRBV7-9, the J gene TRBJ1-2; a possible D gene is TRBD1 (5 bases). This specimen was peripheral blood, taken in a trial of Ad26.COV2.S vaccine versus placebo. The source of this sequence is a person aged 18-60 years who received the Ad26.COV2.S COVID-19 vaccine or a placebo. Written as DNA, the CDR3 is TGTGCCAGCGGCGGGGCTACATTCTATGGCTACACCTTC. This encodes CASGGATFYGYTF. The full variable domain, its missing parts supplied by reference TRBV7-9 and TRBJ1-2, is DTGVSQNPRHKITKRGQNVTFRCDPISEHNRLYWYRQTLGQGPEFLTYFQNEAQLEKSRLLSDRFSAERPKGSFSTLEIQRTEQGDSAMYLCASGGATFYGYTFGSGTRLTVV.